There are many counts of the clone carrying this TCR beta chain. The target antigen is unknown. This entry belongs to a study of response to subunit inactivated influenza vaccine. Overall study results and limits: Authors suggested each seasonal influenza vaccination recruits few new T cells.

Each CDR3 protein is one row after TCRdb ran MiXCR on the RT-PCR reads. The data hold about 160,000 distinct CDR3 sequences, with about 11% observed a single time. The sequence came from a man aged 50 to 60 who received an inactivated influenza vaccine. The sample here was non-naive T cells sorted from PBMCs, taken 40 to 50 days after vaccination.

The CDR3 DNA follows: TGCAGCGCTGGACAGGGTTCCTACGAGCAGTACTTC. This translates into CSAGQGSYEQYF. V usage is TRBV29-1 and J usage is TRBJ2-7; 8 positions agree with TRBD1. Germline lookup yields CDR1 SQVTM and CDR2 ANQGSEA. V trimming: 7 bases; J trimming: 1 base; junction bases outside the gene matches: 3. This CDR3 has 12 amino acids.